These 10 T cell receptor beta chains were sequenced from one sample in a study of T cells in Graves' hyperthyroidism and ophthalmopathy. The source material, RNA transcripts, was used to amplify TCR beta CDR3 regions. Primed by the HTBI set, a first-round RT-PCR was run on the TCR CDR3. TCRdb re-derived calls from the multiplex PCR reads in MiXCR, one entry per CDR3 protein. The table includes about 510,000 distinct CDR3 sequences, about 46% detected once. Sequenced: peripheral blood or thyroid tissue (not recorded which). The source of these receptors is an adult woman with Graves' disease, either hyperthyroidism or ophthalmopathy (not recorded which).

This chain uses TRBV15 with TRBJ2-6, with D perhaps TRBD1 or TRBD2 (5 bases each). Germline V gene data show CDR1 as LNHNV and CDR2 as YYDKDF (reference sequence). V was shortened by 3 bases and J by 0 bases, with 9 bases between the two germline ends. This CDR3 has 16 residues. In nucleotides, the CDR3 is TGTGCCACCAGCAGCGGGACGGACTCTGGGGCCAACGTCCTGACTTTC. Amino acids: CATSSGTDSGANVLTF.

This chain joins TRBV29-1 and TRBJ1-5, with D possibly being TRBD1 (6 bases). This CDR3 comprises 13 residues. Germline CDR1 is SQVTM and CDR2 is ANQGSEA. V lost 7 bases, J lost 3 bases, and 13 bases lay in between. DNA for the CDR3: TGCAGCGCGAAACAGGGACCCAATCAGCCCCAGCATTTT. It encodes CSAKQGPNQPQHF.

The gene calls are TRBV30 and TRBJ1-2; 9 nucleotides agree with TRBD1. The ends lost 4 bases at V and 5 bases at J; junction bases unmatched: 8. Per the germline V gene, CDR1 is GTSNPN and CDR2 is SVGIG (reference sequence). The CDR3 has 14 amino acids. This CDR3 reads CAWNTGGAGYGYTF. The CDR3 nucleotides are TGTGCCTGGAACACAGGGGGCGCAGGGTATGGCTACACCTTC.

The V gene is TRBV27, the J gene TRBJ1-1; the D is unclear. The CDR3 runs 15 residues. V lost 5 bases, J lost 1 base, and 14 bases lay in between. Germline lookup yields CDR1 MNHEY and CDR2 SMNVEV (reference sequence). CDR3 amino acids: CASSPLKLQNTEAFF. CDR3 nucleotide sequence: TGTGCCAGCAGTCCTTTGAAACTGCAGAACACTGAAGCTTTCTTT.

This clonotype was counted many times. The chain carries TRBV5-1 and TRBJ2-5, with no clear D. Germline lookup yields CDR1 SGHRS and CDR2 YFSETQ. The V end was cut by 0 bases, the J end by 4 bases, with 19 bases between. The CDR3 spans 17 residues. The CDR3 DNA reads as TGCGCCAGCAGCTTGGCCCTTTCCCTTGGCATCGCAGAGACCCAGTACTTC. Protein sequence: CASSLALSLGIAETQYF.

The rearrangement uses TRBV9 and TRBJ1-6; D is unclear. This CDR3 has 15 residues. Germline V lookup: CDR1 SGDLS, CDR2 YYNGEE. V was pared by 4 bases and J by 10 bases, with 18 bases between. The CDR3 spells CASSSTGTGISPLHF. CDR3 nucleotides: TGTGCCAGCAGCTCAACTGGAACGGGGATATCACCCCTCCACTTT.

A note on this clonotype: Since a much larger clone is just one base distant, this may be a read error. The rearrangement uses TRBV30 and TRBJ1-1; no firm D call. Per the germline V gene, CDR1 is GTSNPN and CDR2 is SVGIG (reference sequence). The CDR3 length is 13 residues. The CDR3 sequence is CAWSVDGNTEASF. CDR3 nucleotide sequence: TGTGCCTGGAGTGTTGACGGGAACACTGAAGCTTCCTTT.

The chain has TRBV29-1 and TRBJ2-7; D possibly corresponds to TRBD2 (5 bases). In germline, CDR1 is SQVTM, CDR2 ANQGSEA. Between the trimmed V and J ends, which lost 8 bases and 6 bases, there was a span of 17 bases. CDR3 length: 12 residues. CDR3 nucleotide sequence: TGCAGCAGTCGAGGGTGGGGTGGCGAGCAGTACTTC. Its translation: CSSRGWGGEQYF.

This clonotype was detected a few times. The V gene is TRBV12-3 or TRBV12-4, the J gene TRBJ2-7; no clear D gene. The V and J ends lost 5 bases and 5 bases respectively, with 16 bases between them. The length of the CDR3 is 14 residues. The CDR3 sequence is CASSPSGSSHEQYF. The CDR3 DNA reads as TGTGCCAGCAGTCCCTCGGGCTCAAGCCACGAGCAGTACTTC.

The chain's CDR3 is CSVDNGTGDSPLHF. The CDR3 nucleotides are TGCAGCGTTGATAACGGGACAGGGGACTCACCCCTCCACTTT. The V gene is TRBV29-1, the J gene TRBJ1-6, with TRBD1 matching 10 bases. Germline V lookup: CDR1 SQVTM, CDR2 ANQGSEA. The CDR3 loop spans 14 amino acids. V was clipped by 3 bases and J by 10 bases; unmatched bases: 6.